Following are 11 T cell receptor beta chains from one sample sequenced in a study of control samples from healthy donors and cancer patients. The data were produced by immunoSEQ multiplex PCR, yet TCRdb's version contains in-frame clones alone and is incomplete. The sample includes some 120,000 clones, 88% seen only once; the top ten take 2.3%. Sequencing was carried out using blood. These receptors came from a woman aged 70-85 years in good health.

The rearrangement links TRBV2 to TRBJ2-7; D ambiguous. Per germline, CDR1 SNHLY and CDR2 FYNNEI. This CDR3 has 15 residues. V lost 3 bases to trimming and J lost 0 bases, with 12 bases between them. CDR3 loop: CASSDAVRNSYEQYF. Here the CDR3 DNA reads TGTGCCAGCAGTGACGCGGTCAGGAACTCCTACGAGCAGTACTTC.

The CDR3 bases are TGTGCCAGCAGCACGAGAGACAGGGGGCCAACTGAAGCTTTCTTT. Translating it yields CASSTRDRGPTEAFF. This chain connects TRBV21-1 to TRBJ1-1; TRBD1, as called in the table, went unchecked against the DNA. TRBV21-1 is classified as a pseudogene. The length of the CDR3 is 15 residues.

V is TRBV5-1 and J is TRBJ2-3; D is unresolved. The CDR3 loop spans 12 amino acids. Trimming left V 2 bases short and J 5 bases short, with 6 bases between. CDR1 SGHRS and CDR2 YFSETQ come from the germline V gene. CDR3 amino acids: CASSFSEDTQYF. The CDR3 coding sequence is TGCGCCAGCAGCTTCAGTGAAGATACGCAGTATTTT.

To note about this clone: The same CDR3 can be traced to other DNA sequences in this sample. This chain uses TRBV7-9 with TRBJ2-7, with 8 bases fitting TRBD1. CDR1 is SEHNR and CDR2 is FQNEAQ in the germline V gene (reference sequence). This CDR3 spans 16 amino acids. V was pared by 1 base and J by 3 bases, with 8 bases of the junction left unmatched. CDR3 sequence (DNA): TGTGCCAGCAGCTTAGTGGGGGGTGACAGGGGCTACGAGCAGTACTTC. This encodes CASSLVGGDRGYEQYF.

V usage is TRBV5-3 and J usage is TRBJ1-1; possible D gene TRBD1, 5 bases. TRBV5-3 is filed as an ORF, its function uncertain. The CDR3 is 11 residues long. V was clipped by 2 bases and J by 11 bases, with 10 bases between them. CDR3 nucleotide sequence: TGTGCCAGAAGCTTAGGCCAGGGCGCTTTCTTT. Translation gives CARSLGQGAFF.

This clone was observed a few times. The chain joins TRBV2 to TRBJ1-6; D unresolved. Trimming took off 8 bases at V and 0 bases at J, with 8 bases between the two ends. The CDR3 is 14 residues long. The germline gives CDR1 SNHLY, CDR2 FYNNEI. The chain's CDR3 is CASSRGSYNSPLHF. The DNA for the CDR3 is TGTGCCAGCTCTCGGGGCTCCTATAATTCACCCCTCCACTTT. The full variable domain, with the rest looked up from reference TRBV2 and TRBJ1-6, is EPEVTQTPSHQVTQMGQEVILRCVPISNHLYFYWYRQILGQKVEFLVSFYNNEISEKSEIFDDQFSVERPDGSNFTLKIRSTKLEDSAMYFCASSRGSYNSPLHFGNGTRLTVT.

The chain joins TRBV11-2 to TRBJ2-1; TRBD1 matches 10 bases. Germline trimming cut 4 bases from V and 3 bases from J; bases unmatched to any gene: 6. Germline assignment: CDR1 SGHAT and CDR2 FQNNGV. This CDR3 region has 16 residues. The CDR3 sequence is CASSSGTGANYNEQFF. The CDR3 nucleotides read TGTGCCAGCAGCTCAGGGACAGGGGCGAACTACAATGAGCAGTTCTTC.

CDR3: CASSLGSGGTEAFF. The CDR3 nucleotides read TGCGCCAGCAGCTTGGGGTCGGGTGGCACTGAAGCTTTCTTT. The chain carries TRBV5-1 and TRBJ1-1; D gene unclear. Germline CDR1 and CDR2: SGHRS and YFSETQ. There are 14 residues in the CDR3. The V end lost 0 bases, the J end lost 4 bases, and 10 bases lay between the germline ends.

The chain employs TRBV9 and TRBJ2-5; D is perhaps TRBD1 (5 bases). The CDR3 loop spans 17 amino acids. Germline V lookup: CDR1 SGDLS, CDR2 YYNGEE. V lost 0 bases and J 6 bases, leaving 21 bases between the germline ends. This CDR3 is CASSVDPHPGREKTQYF. CDR3 coding DNA: TGTGCCAGCAGCGTAGACCCCCATCCGGGCAGGGAAAAGACCCAGTACTTC.

This clone was counted once. The chain uses TRBV7-8 and TRBJ1-6; D perhaps matches TRBD1 (6 bases). Germline V gives CDR1 SGHVS, CDR2 FQNEAQ. The CDR3 runs to 15 residues. The V end was cut by 7 bases, the J end by 9 bases, with 19 bases between. For the CDR3, the DNA is TGTGCCAGCAACCCTCTTGATGAAGGGGGTTCACCCCTCCACTTT. It encodes CASNPLDEGGSPLHF.

This chain connects TRBV18 to TRBJ2-7; 9 bases line up with TRBD1. From germline, CDR1 is KGHSH and CDR2 LQKENI. The trim removed 3 bases at V and 4 bases at J, leaving 4 bases unmatched. CDR3 length: 14 amino acids. CDR3 DNA sequence: TGTGCCAGCTCACCCGGGACAGGGACTTACGAGCAGTACTTC. It encodes CASSPGTGTYEQYF.